The rows below give T cell receptor beta chains drawn from one sample of a study of breast tumors, draining lymph nodes, adjacent tissues. TCRdb fed the multiplex PCR reads into MiXCR, producing one record per CDR3 protein. The sample lists fewer than 200,000 distinct CDR3 sequences, 30% to 35% occurring once. Sequencing was carried out using axillary lymph node tissue. The receptors originated from a female donor with breast cancer. Some clones in this sample may be carry-over from other donors' samples. The CDR3 runs from the conserved cysteine through the conserved F or W. The D gene is left open where the match is weak. A row's size may be missing; if present it is once, few, many or a size class.

cdr3_aa	cdr3_nt	cdr3_length	d_call	clone_size	j_call	v_call
CASSGGGAPSTDTQYF	TGTGCCAGCAGTGGGGGCGGGGCCCCTAGCACAGATACGCAGTATTTT	16	-	once	TRBJ2-3	TRBV7-8
CASSFFWVRSYEQYF	TGCGCCAGCAGCTTTTTCTGGGTGAGATCCTACGAGCAGTACTTC	15	-	many	TRBJ2-7	TRBV5-1
CASSLRQQPQHF	TGTGCCAGCAGTTTGAGACAGCAGCCCCAGCATTTT	12	-	many	TRBJ1-5	TRBV12-3/TRBV12-4
CASSPYGDSYEQSF	TGTGCCAGCAGCCCCTACGGGGACTCCTACGAGCAGTCCTTC	14	-	few	TRBJ2-7	TRBV14
CASRPPGTGYEKLFF	TGTGCCAGCAGGCCTCCTGGGACAGGGTATGAAAAACTGTTTTTT	15	TRBD1	many	TRBJ1-4	TRBV12-3/TRBV12-4
CASSYGQGANRYGYTF	TGTGCCAGCAGCTACGGACAGGGGGCCAACCGCTATGGCTACACCTTC	16	TRBD1	many	TRBJ1-2	TRBV7-2
CATSDFSGRFSSYEQYF	TGTGCCACCAGTGATTTTAGCGGGAGGTTCAGCTCCTACGAGCAGTACTTC	17	TRBD2	-	TRBJ2-7	TRBV24-1
CATAGGLHETQYF	TGTGCCACTGCAGGGGGTCTTCACGAGACCCAGTACTTC	13	TRBD1	many	TRBJ2-5	TRBV19
CSVGGTDTEAFF	TGCAGCGTTGGAGGGACAGACACTGAAGCTTTCTTT	12	TRBD1	many	TRBJ1-1	TRBV29-1
CASSPPQVWETDTQYF	TGTGCCAGCAGTCCCCCCCAGGTGTGGGAAACAGATACGCAGTATTTT	16	-	few	TRBJ2-3	TRBV6-1
CSSRAGQGASEAFF	TGCAGCTCTCGGGCGGGACAGGGGGCTTCTGAAGCTTTCTTT	14	TRBD1	-	TRBJ1-1	TRBV29-1
CASSQSLGSSNQPQHF	TGCGCCAGCAGTCAGTCACTCGGGTCGAGCAATCAGCCCCAGCATTTT	16	-	-	TRBJ1-5	TRBV6-6
CASSYSKYSISWVYSNQPQHF	TGTGCCAGCAGTTACTCGAAGTACAGTATTAGTTGGGTTTATAGCAATCAGCCCCAGCATTTT	21	-	few	TRBJ1-5	TRBV6-2/TRBV6-3
CSAVWTSGGDEQYF	TGCAGTGCTGTCTGGACTAGCGGGGGGGACGAGCAGTACTTC	14	TRBD2	many	TRBJ2-7	TRBV20-1
CASSQGQLNSNQPQHF	TGTGCCAGCAGCCAGGGACAACTAAATAGCAATCAGCCCCAGCATTTT	16	-	many	TRBJ1-5	TRBV11-2
CASSFSAQGYGYTF	TGTGCCAGCAGTTTTAGTGCCCAGGGGTATGGCTACACCTTC	14	-	many	TRBJ1-2	TRBV7-9
CASSLAGSAYEQYF	TGTGCCAGCAGCTTAGCCGGGAGTGCGTACGAGCAGTACTTC	14	-	-	TRBJ2-7	TRBV11-2
CASSRNSGNTIYF	TGTGCCAGCAGCCGAAACTCTGGAAACACCATATATTTT	13	-	many	TRBJ1-3	TRBV7-8
CASSWTGPTDTQYF	TGTGCCAGCAGTTGGACAGGGCCCACAGATACGCAGTATTTT	14	TRBD1	few	TRBJ2-3	TRBV27
CASSHGTSGGSYNEQYF	TGTGCCAGCAGCCACGGGACTAGCGGGGGGTCCTACAATGAGCAGTATTTT	17	TRBD2	-	TRBJ2-3	TRBV9
CASSERRGVEKLFF	TGTGCCAGCAGTGAAAGACGGGGTGTTGAAAAACTGTTTTTT	14	-	many	TRBJ1-4	TRBV6-4
CASRLTGGDGYTF	TGTGCCAGCAGACTGACAGGGGGGGATGGCTACACCTTC	13	TRBD1	many	TRBJ1-2	TRBV6-5
CAISVGEGMNTEAF	TGTGCCATCAGTGTAGGGGAGGGGATGAACACTGAAGCTTTC	14	TRBD2	-	TRBJ2-6	TRBV10-3
CASSPHRLGNQPQHF	TGTGCCAGCAGTCCACACCGACTGGGAAATCAGCCCCAGCATTTT	15	-	many	TRBJ1-5	TRBV6-5
CASSTLAGVSYEQYF	TGTGCCAGCAGCACCCTAGCGGGGGTCTCCTACGAGCAGTACTTC	15	TRBD2	many	TRBJ2-7	TRBV7-2
CASSQVAGGGNTIYF	TGTGCCAGCAGCCAAGTAGCAGGGGGCGGAAACACCATATATTTT	15	TRBD1	-	TRBJ1-3	TRBV3-1
CASSLGTGGWNTEAFF	TGTGCCAGCAGTTTAGGAACAGGGGGTTGGAACACTGAAGCTTTCTTT	16	TRBD1	-	TRBJ1-1	TRBV12-3/TRBV12-4
CASSFSGGQPQHF	TGTGCCAGCAGCTTTAGCGGGGGTCAGCCCCAGCATTTT	13	-	many	TRBJ1-5	TRBV7-2
CASSPGQLGIQYF	TGTGCCAGCAGCCCCGGACAGCTGGGCATTCAGTACTTC	13	-	-	TRBJ2-4	TRBV9
CASSLNLRDRGLHAANEKLFF	TGTGCCAGCAGCTTAAATCTGAGGGACAGGGGACTACATGCGGCTAATGAAAAACTGTTTTTT	21	TRBD1	many	TRBJ1-4	TRBV7-6
CASSVGLAGVVNEQFF	TGCGCCAGCAGTGTAGGACTAGCGGGGGTGGTGAATGAGCAGTTCTTC	16	TRBD2	many	TRBJ2-1	TRBV10-2
CASSYSGRAGNTGELFF	TGTGCCAGCAGTTACTCTGGGAGGGCGGGAAACACCGGGGAGCTGTTTTTT	17	TRBD2	many	TRBJ2-2	TRBV6-6
CSASSGANVLTF	TGCAGTGCTAGTAGCGGGGCCAACGTCCTGACTTTC	12	-	-	TRBJ2-6	TRBV20-1
CASSSTVNTGELFF	TGTGCCAGTAGTTCAACAGTGAACACCGGGGAGCTGTTTTTT	14	-	many	TRBJ2-2	TRBV19
CASNSKGGSSTYEQYF	TGTGCCAGTAACTCAAAGGGGGGCAGTTCTACCTACGAGCAGTACTTC	16	-	many	TRBJ2-7	TRBV19
CASSPGLQDTQYF	TGTGCCAGCAGCCCCGGCCTTCAGGATACGCAGTATTTT	13	-	many	TRBJ2-3	TRBV7-2
CASSLNPDGTYEQYF	TGCGCCAGCAGCCTAAACCCGGACGGGACCTACGAGCAGTACTTC	15	-	many	TRBJ2-7	TRBV4-1
CASSSPDSSGANVLTF	TGTGCCAGCAGTTCCCCGGACTCGTCTGGGGCCAACGTCCTGACTTTC	16	-	-	TRBJ2-6	TRBV5-4
CATSRDGRGGHSNQPQHF	TGTGCCACCAGCAGAGATGGGCGCGGGGGCCATAGCAATCAGCCCCAGCATTTT	18	-	many	TRBJ1-5	TRBV15
CASYNGGPNNSPLHF	TGCGCCAGTTACAACGGGGGCCCGAATAATTCACCCCTCCACTTT	15	-	-	TRBJ1-6	TRBV10-2
CASSPSGVFVRNTIYF	TGTGCCAGCAGTCCAAGTGGGGTATTCGTGAGAAACACCATATATTTT	16	-	-	TRBJ1-3	TRBV3-1
CASSLGTSGRTDTQYF	TGTGCCAGCTCACTAGGGACTAGCGGCCGCACAGATACGCAGTATTTT	16	TRBD2	many	TRBJ2-3	TRBV18
CASSMGGSTNEKLFF	TGTGCCAGTAGTATGGGCGGTTCAACTAATGAAAAACTGTTTTTT	15	-	many	TRBJ1-4	TRBV19
CASGSAGLSSGNTIYF	TGTGCCAGCGGCTCCGCAGGGCTTAGCTCTGGAAACACCATATATTTT	16	-	many	TRBJ1-3	TRBV6-5
CASTKFAPGHLYNEQFF	TGTGCCAGCACCAAATTCGCCCCGGGACACCTTTACAATGAGCAGTTCTTC	17	-	few	TRBJ2-1	TRBV27
CASSQATSAYTDTQYF	TGTGCCAGCAGCCAAGCAACTAGCGCCTACACAGATACGCAGTATTTT	16	TRBD2	many	TRBJ2-3	TRBV3-1
CASSRTMNTEAFF	TGTGCCAGCAGCCGGACCATGAACACTGAAGCTTTCTTT	13	-	-	TRBJ1-1	TRBV3-1
CASSLLGSGGLDTQYF	TGTGCCAGCAGTTTATTAGGTAGCGGGGGTTTAGATACGCAGTATTTT	16	TRBD2	-	TRBJ2-3	TRBV27
CASSLGDTSYEQYF	TGTGCCAGCAGCTTGGGGGACACATCCTACGAGCAGTACTTC	14	-	-	TRBJ2-7	TRBV5-4
CASSQEGLAVNTGELFF	TGTGCCAGCAGCCAAGAAGGACTAGCGGTGAACACCGGGGAGCTGTTTTTT	17	TRBD2	many	TRBJ2-2	TRBV3-1
CASSPDRDPNEQFF	TGTGCCAGCAGCCCAGACAGGGACCCCAATGAGCAGTTCTTC	14	TRBD1	many	TRBJ2-1	TRBV7-2
CSAIFPDRPTYEQYF	TGCAGTGCAATATTCCCGGACAGGCCTACCTACGAGCAGTACTTC	15	TRBD1	many	TRBJ2-7	TRBV20-1